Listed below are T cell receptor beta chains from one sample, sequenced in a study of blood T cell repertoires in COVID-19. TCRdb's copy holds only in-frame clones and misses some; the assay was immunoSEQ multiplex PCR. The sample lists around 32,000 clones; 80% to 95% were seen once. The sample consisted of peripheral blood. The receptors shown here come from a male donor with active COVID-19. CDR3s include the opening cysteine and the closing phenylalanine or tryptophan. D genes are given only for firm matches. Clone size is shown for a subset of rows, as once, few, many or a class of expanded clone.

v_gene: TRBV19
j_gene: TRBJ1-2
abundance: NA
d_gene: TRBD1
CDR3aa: CASQQGVHGYTF
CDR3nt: TGTGCCAGCCAACAGGGGGTCCATGGCTACACCTTC

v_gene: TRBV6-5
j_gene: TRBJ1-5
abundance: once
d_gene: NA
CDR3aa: CASSPSRGSNQPQHF
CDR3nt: TGTGCCAGCAGTCCCTCCCGAGGAAGCAATCAGCCCCAGCATTTT

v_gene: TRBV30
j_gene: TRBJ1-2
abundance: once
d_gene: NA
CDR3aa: CAWSGGQDGYTF
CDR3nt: TGTGCCTGGAGTGGGGGGCAGGATGGCTACACCTTC

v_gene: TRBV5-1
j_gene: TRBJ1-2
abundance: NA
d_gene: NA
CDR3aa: CASSLGAPNGYTF
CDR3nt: TGCGCCAGCAGCTTGGGGGCGCCGAATGGCTACACCTTC

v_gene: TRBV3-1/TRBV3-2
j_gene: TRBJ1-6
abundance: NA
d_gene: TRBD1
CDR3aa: CASSPRDRSRVHF
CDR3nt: TGTGCCAGCAGTCCCCGGGACAGGTCCCGGGTCCACTTT

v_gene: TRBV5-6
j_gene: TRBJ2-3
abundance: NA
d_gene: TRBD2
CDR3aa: CASSTLAASTDTQYF
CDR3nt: TGTGCCAGCAGTACCCTAGCGGCTAGCACAGATACGCAGTATTTT

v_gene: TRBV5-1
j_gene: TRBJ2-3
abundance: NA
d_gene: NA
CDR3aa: CASSSRGASTDTQYF
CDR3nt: TGCGCCAGCAGCTCCCGGGGGGCTAGCACAGATACGCAGTATTTT

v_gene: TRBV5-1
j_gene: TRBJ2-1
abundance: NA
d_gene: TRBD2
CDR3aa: CASSLEAGGVGGNEQFF
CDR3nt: TGCGCCAGCAGCTTGGAGGCGGGGGGCGTGGGTGGGAATGAGCAGTTCTTC

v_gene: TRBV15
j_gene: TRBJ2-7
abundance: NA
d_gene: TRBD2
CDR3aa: CATSNPGWGGSSYEQYF
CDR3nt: TGTGCCACCAGCAACCCAGGTTGGGGAGGGTCTTCCTACGAGCAGTACTTC

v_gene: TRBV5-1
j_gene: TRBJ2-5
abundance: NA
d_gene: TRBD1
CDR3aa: CASSLGAGTEETQYF
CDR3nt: TGCGCCAGCAGCTTGGGGGCCGGGACAGAAGAGACCCAGTACTTC

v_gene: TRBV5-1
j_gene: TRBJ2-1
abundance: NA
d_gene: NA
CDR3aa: CASSLSRDNEQFF
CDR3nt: TGCGCCAGCAGCTTGTCCAGGGACAATGAGCAGTTCTTC

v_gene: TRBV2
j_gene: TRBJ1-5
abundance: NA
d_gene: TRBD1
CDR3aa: CATHGTGPNQPQHF
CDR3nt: TGTGCCACCCATGGGACAGGGCCAAATCAGCCCCAGCATTTT

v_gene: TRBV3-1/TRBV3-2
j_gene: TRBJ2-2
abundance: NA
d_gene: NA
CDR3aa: CASSQGTGTGELFF
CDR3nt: TGTGCCAGCAGCCAAGGGACGGGGACCGGGGAGCTGTTTTTT

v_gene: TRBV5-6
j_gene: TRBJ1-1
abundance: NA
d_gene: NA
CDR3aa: CASSDSRGRAEAFF
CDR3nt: TGTGCCAGCAGCGATTCCAGGGGTAGGGCTGAAGCTTTCTTT

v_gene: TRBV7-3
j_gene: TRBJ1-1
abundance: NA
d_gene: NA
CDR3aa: CASSLTGPSEAFF
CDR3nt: TGTGCCAGCAGCTTAACGGGGCCTTCCGAAGCTTTCTTT

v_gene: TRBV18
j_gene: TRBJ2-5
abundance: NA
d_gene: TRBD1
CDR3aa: CASSPRQGQETQYF
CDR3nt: TGTGCCAGCTCACCTAGACAGGGTCAAGAGACCCAGTACTTC

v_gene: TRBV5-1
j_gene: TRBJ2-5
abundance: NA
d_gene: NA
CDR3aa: CASSLGQVQETQYF
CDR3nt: TGCGCCAGCAGCTTGGGACAGGTACAAGAGACCCAGTACTTC

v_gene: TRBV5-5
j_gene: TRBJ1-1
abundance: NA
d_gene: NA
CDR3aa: CASSQQETNTEAFF
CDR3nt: TGTGCCAGCAGTCAACAGGAGACCAACACTGAAGCTTTCTTT

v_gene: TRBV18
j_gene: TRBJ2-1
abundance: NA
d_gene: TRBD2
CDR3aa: CASSPPGTSRDEQFF
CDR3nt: TGTGCCAGCTCACCCCCCGGGACTAGTCGCGATGAGCAGTTCTTC

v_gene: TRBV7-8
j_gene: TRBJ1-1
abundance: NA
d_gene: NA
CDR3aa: CASSPGGQEYTEAFF
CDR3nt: TGTGCCAGCAGCCCGGGGGGGCAGGAGTACACTGAAGCTTTCTTT

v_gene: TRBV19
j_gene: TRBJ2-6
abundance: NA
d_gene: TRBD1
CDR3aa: CASRKQGGGAANVLTF
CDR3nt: TGTGCCAGTAGGAAACAGGGGGGAGGTGCGGCCAACGTCCTGACTTTC

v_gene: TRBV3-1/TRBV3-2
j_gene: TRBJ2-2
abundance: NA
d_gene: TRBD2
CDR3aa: CASSQLSGANTGELFF
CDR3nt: TGTGCCAGCAGCCAACTTAGCGGGGCAAACACCGGGGAGCTGTTTTTT

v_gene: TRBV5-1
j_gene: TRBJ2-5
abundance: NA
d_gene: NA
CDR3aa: CASSLGQEETQYF
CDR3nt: TGCGCCAGCAGCTTGGGGCAGGAAGAGACCCAGTACTTC

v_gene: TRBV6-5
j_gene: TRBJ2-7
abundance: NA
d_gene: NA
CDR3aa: CASRSSGRSSYEQYF
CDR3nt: TGTGCCAGCAGGAGCAGCGGCAGGAGCTCCTACGAGCAGTACTTC

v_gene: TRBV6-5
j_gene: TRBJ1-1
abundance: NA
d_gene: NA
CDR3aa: CASSYGTSYTEAFF
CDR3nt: TGTGCCAGCAGTTACGGGACATCCTACACTGAAGCTTTCTTT

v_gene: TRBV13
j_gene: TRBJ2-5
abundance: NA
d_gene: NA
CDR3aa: CASSQKFAGRGQETQYF
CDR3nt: TGTGCCAGCAGCCAAAAATTCGCTGGGCGGGGTCAAGAGACCCAGTACTTC

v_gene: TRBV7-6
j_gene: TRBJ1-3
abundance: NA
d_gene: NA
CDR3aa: CASSSPSRYREKDSGNTIYF
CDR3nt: TGTGCCAGCAGCTCCCCCAGTAGATACAGGGAAAAGGATTCTGGAAACACCATATATTTT

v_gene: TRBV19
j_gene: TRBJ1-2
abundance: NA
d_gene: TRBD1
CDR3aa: CASRRNDRANYGYTF
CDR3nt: TGTGCCAGTAGGAGAAACGACAGGGCTAACTATGGCTACACCTTC

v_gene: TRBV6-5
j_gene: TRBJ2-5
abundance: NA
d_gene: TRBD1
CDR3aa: CASSYLWQGEETQYF
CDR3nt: TGTGCCAGCAGTTACCTCTGGCAGGGGGAGGAGACCCAGTACTTC

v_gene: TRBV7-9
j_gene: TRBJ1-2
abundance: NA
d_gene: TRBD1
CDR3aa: CASSQLSPLRTGNGYTF
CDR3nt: TGTGCCAGCAGCCAACTCTCCCCTCTCAGGACAGGGAATGGCTACACCTTC

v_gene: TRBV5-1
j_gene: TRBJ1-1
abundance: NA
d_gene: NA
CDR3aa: CASSLNREMNTEAFF
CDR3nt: TGCGCCAGCAGCTTGAACAGGGAGATGAACACTGAAGCTTTCTTT

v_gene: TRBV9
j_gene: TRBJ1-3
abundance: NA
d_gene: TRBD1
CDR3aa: CASSVEGTGQNTIYF
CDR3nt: TGTGCCAGCAGCGTAGAGGGGACAGGGCAAAACACCATATATTTT

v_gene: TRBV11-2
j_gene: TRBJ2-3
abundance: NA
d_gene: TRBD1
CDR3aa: CASSSDRGADTQYF
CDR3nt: TGTGCCAGCAGCTCGGACAGGGGAGCAGATACGCAGTATTTT

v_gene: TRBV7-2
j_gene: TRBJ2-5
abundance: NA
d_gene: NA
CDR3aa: CASSPRGRQGQKKTQYF
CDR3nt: TGTGCCAGCAGCCCACGCGGTCGGCAGGGCCAGAAGAAGACCCAGTACTTC

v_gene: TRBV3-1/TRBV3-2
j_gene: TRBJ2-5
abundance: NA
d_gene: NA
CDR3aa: CASRTSGPRETQYF
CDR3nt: TGTGCCAGCAGAACAAGCGGTCCCCGGGAGACCCAGTACTTC

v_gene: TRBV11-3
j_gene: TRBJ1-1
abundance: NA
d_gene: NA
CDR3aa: CASSLVVNTEAFF
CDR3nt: TGTGCCAGCAGCTTAGTCGTGAACACTGAAGCTTTCTTT

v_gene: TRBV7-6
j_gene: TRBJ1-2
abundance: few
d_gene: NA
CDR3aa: CASSPYSGVNYGYTF
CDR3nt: TGTGCCAGCAGCCCCTACTCAGGCGTAAACTATGGCTACACCTTC

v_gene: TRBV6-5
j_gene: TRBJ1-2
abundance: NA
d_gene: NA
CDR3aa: CASKVTDYYGYTF
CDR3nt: TGTGCCAGCAAAGTGACAGACTACTATGGCTACACCTTC

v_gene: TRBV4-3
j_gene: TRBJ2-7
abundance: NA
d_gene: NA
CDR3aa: CASSQGYNTGNSYEQYF
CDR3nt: TGCGCCAGCAGCCAAGGATACAACACAGGCAACTCCTACGAGCAGTACTTC

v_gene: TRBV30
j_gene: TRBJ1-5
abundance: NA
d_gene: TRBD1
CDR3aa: CAWSPLARGSNQPQHF
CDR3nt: TGTGCCTGGAGTCCCCTAGCCAGGGGGAGCAATCAGCCCCAGCATTTT

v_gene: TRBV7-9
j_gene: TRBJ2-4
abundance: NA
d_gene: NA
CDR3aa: CASSAQGSGIQYF
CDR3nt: TGTGCCAGCAGCGCACAGGGATCGGGCATTCAGTACTTC

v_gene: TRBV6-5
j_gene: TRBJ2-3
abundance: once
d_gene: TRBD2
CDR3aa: CASSYSTGGTTDTQYF
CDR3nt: TGTGCCAGCAGTTACTCGACCGGGGGGACCACAGATACGCAGTATTTT

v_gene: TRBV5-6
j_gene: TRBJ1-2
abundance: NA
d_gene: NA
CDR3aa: CASSLGRVRHGYTF
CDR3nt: TGTGCCAGCAGCTTGGGGAGGGTCAGGCATGGCTACACCTTC

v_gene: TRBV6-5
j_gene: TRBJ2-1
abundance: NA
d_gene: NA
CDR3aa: CASSRDRTYNEQFF
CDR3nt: TGTGCCAGCAGCCGTGACAGGACGTACAATGAGCAGTTCTTC

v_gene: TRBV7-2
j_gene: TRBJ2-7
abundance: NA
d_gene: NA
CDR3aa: CASSRHYLEQYF
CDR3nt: TGTGCCAGCAGCCGACATTACCTCGAGCAGTACTTC

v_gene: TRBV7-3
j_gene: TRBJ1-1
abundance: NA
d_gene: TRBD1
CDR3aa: CASSSGQGYISEAFF
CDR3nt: TGTGCCAGCAGCTCCGGACAGGGGTACATATCTGAAGCTTTCTTT

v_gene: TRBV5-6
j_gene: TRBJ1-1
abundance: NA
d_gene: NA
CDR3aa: CASSPVRGPSLNTEAFF
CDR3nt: TGTGCCAGCAGCCCGGTTCGCGGGCCGTCTTTGAACACTGAAGCTTTCTTT

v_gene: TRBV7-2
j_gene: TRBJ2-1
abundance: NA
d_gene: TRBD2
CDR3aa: CASRRGLANYNEQFF
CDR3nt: TGTGCCAGCAGGAGGGGACTAGCGAATTACAATGAGCAGTTCTTC

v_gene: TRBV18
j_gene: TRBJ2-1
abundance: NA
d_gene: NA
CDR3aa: CASSPQQGYNEQFF
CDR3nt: TGTGCCAGCTCACCACAGCAGGGCTACAATGAGCAGTTCTTC

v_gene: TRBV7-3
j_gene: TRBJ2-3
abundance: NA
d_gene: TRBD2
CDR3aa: CASSSGLAGGTDTQYF
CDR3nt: TGTGCCAGCAGCTCGGGACTAGCGGGGGGAACAGATACGCAGTATTTT

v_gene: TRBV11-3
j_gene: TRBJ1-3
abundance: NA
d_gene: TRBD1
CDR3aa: CASSYSGTGGSGNTIYF
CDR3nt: TGTGCCAGCAGCTATTCGGGGACAGGCGGCTCTGGAAACACCATATATTTT

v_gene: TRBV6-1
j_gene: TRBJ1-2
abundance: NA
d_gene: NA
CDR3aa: CASSEARLYGYTF
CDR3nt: TGTGCCAGCAGTGAAGCGCGACTCTATGGCTACACCTTC

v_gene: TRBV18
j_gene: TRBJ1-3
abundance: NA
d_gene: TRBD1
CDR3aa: CASSRTGISPGNTIYF
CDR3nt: TGTGCCAGCTCAAGGACAGGGATATCCCCTGGAAACACCATATATTTT

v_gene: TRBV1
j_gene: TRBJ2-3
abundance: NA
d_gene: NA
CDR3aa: CTSSQEGTGSTDTQYF
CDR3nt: TGCACCAGCAGCCAAGAGGGGACAGGGAGCACAGATACGCAGTATTTT

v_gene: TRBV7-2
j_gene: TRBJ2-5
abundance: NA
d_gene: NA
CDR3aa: CASSGRGFQETQYF
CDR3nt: TGTGCCAGCAGCGGACGGGGATTCCAAGAGACCCAGTACTTC

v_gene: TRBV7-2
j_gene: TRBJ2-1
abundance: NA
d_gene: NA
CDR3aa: CASGLEGAYNEQFF
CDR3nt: TGTGCCAGCGGCTTAGAGGGGGCCTACAATGAGCAGTTCTTC

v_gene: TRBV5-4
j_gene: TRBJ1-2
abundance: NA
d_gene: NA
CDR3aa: CASSLGQYYGYTF
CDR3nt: TGTGCCAGCAGCTTGGGCCAGTACTATGGCTACACCTTC

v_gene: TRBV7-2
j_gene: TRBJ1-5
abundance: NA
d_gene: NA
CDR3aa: CASSLGSGSNQPQHF
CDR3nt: TGTGCCAGCAGCTTAGGGTCAGGCAGCAATCAGCCCCAGCATTTT

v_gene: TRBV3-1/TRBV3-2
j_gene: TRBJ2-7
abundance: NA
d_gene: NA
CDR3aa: CASSQGSRGASGEQYF
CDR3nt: TGTGCCAGCAGCCAAGGATCTCGGGGGGCGAGTGGCGAGCAGTACTTC